This TCR beta chain was recorded in a study of T-cell reconstitution after alpha-beta-depleted transplantation in children. In its sample, this clonotype was seen many times. The authors prepared the TCRbeta library with unique molecular identifiers. TCRdb re-called the PCR reads through MiXCR, storing one row per CDR3 protein. The repertoire includes 200,000 to 250,000 distinct CDR3 sequences, 11% of them detected once, and roughly 28% sits in the top ten. This clonotype was sampled from a child younger than two with acute myeloid leukemia, due to receive a stem cell transplant. Sequencing was performed on PBMCs, taken before TCRalphabeta/CD19-depleted stem cell transplant.

The CDR3 is CASSPPGLAYNEQFF. The CDR3 DNA reads as TGTGCCAGCTCACCACCGGGACTAGCATACAATGAGCAGTTCTTC. The J gene is TRBJ2-1, the V gene TRBV18, with TRBD2 matching over 9 bases. The junction had 1 base not matched to a gene; V was cut back by 0 bases and J by 4 bases. Per the germline V gene, CDR1 is KGHSH and CDR2 is LQKENI. The CDR3 is 15 residues long.